The TCR beta chain under discussion was sequenced for a study of quantifying T cell responses using KT2 cells. In the study overall: RNA was reverse transcribed with TCR alpha and beta constant-region primers.

CDR3 size: 16 residues. V was cut by 6 bases and J by 0 bases, with 12 bases left in between. At least ten counts were recorded for this clonotype. The antigen remains unidentified. Regarding the study as a whole: Very high KT2 spike-in numbers caused saturation in KT2 sequence detection.

A single-stranded UMI oligo with SP2 sequence was ligated to cDNA 3' ends. An equimolar mix of RC1.1 and RC1.2 primed the beta chain across TRBC1 and TRBC2. TCRdb itself ran the UMI-ligation and nested PCR reads through MiXCR, one entry per CDR3 protein. The table shows over 40,000 distinct CDR3 sequences, with around a tenth occurring only once. Known numbers of the T cell clone KT2 were added to PBMC. KT2 cells were mixed with fixed PBMC numbers at varying ratios. This TCR was sampled from a human donor. This chain uses TRBV12-3 or TRBV12-4 with TRBJ2-6; no reliable D call. Sequencing was done on a sample of PBMCs spiked with cells of the T cell clone KT2. CDR3 nucleotides: TGTGCCAGCAGCCAGGAGAGAGTCTCTGGGGCCAACGTCCTGACTTTC. As protein: CASSQERVSGANVLTF.